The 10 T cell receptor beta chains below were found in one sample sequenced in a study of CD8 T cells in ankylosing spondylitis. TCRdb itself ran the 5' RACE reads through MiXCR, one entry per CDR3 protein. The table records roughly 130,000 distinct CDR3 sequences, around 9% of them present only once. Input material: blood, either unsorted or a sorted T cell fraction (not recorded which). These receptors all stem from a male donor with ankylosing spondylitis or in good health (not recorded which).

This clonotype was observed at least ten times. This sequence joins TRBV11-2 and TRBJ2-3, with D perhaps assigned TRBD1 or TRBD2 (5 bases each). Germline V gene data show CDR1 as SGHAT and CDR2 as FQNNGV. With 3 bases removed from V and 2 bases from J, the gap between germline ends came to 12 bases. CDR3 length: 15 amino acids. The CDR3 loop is CASSLSRGPTDTQYF. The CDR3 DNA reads TGTGCCAGCAGCTTGTCTCGGGGACCCACAGATACGCAGTATTTT.

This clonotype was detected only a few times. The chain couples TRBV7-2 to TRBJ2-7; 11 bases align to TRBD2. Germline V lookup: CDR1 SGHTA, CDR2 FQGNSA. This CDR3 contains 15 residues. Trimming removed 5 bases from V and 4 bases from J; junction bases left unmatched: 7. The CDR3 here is CASSITSGSGYEQYF. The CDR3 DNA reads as TGTGCCAGCAGCATAACTAGCGGGAGTGGGTACGAGCAGTACTTC.

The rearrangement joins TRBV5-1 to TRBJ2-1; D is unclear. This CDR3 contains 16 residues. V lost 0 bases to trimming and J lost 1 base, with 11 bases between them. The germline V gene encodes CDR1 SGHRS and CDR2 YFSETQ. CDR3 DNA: TGCGCCAGCAGCTTGGCCAGGTCACGGTCCTACAATGAGCAGTTCTTC. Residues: CASSLARSRSYNEQFF.

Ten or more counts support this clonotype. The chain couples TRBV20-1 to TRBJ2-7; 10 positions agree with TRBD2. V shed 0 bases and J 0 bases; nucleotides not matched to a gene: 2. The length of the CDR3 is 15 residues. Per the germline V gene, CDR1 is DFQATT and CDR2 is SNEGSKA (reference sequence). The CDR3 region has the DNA TGCAGTGCTAGAGATCTAGCGGGAGCCTCCTACGAGCAGTACTTC. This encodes CSARDLAGASYEQYF.

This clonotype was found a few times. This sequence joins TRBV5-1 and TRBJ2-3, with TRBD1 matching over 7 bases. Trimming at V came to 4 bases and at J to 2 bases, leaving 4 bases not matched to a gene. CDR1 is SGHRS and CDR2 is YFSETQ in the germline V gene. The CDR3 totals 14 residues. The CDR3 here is CASSAGTATDTQYF. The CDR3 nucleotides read TGCGCCAGCAGCGCCGGGACAGCCACAGATACGCAGTATTTT. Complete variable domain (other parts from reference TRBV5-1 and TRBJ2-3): KAGVTQTPRYLIKTRGQQVTLSCSPISGHRSVSWYQQTPGQGLQFLFEYFSETQRNKGNFPGRFSGRQFSNSRSEMNVSTLELGDSALYLCASSAGTATDTQYFGPGTRLTVL.

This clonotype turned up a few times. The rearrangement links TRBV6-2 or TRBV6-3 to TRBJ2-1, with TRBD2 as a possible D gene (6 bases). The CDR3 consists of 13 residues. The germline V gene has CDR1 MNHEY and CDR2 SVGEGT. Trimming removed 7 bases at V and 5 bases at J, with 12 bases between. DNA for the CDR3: TGTGCCAGCATGGGAGGTGGGGACAATGAGCAGTTCTTC. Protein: CASMGGGDNEQFF.

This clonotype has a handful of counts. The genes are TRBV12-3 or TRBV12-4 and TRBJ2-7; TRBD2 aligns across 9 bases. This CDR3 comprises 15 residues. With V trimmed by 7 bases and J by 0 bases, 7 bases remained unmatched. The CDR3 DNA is TGTGCCAGCACCGCCCTAGCGGGACTCTCCTACGAGCAGTACTTC. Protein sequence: CASTALAGLSYEQYF.

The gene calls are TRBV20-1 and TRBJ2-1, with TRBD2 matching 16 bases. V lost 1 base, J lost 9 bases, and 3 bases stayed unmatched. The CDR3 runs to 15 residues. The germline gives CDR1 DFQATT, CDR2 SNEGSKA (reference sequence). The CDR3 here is CSARGGLAGGVEQFF. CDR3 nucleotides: TGCAGTGCTAGAGGGGGACTAGCGGGAGGGGTTGAGCAGTTCTTC.

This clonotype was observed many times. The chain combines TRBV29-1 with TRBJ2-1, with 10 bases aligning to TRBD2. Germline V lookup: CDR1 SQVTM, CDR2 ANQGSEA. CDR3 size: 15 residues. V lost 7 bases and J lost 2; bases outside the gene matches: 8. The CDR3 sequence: CSEDPLAGAYNEQFF. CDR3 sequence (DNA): TGCAGCGAAGATCCCCTAGCGGGAGCCTACAATGAGCAGTTCTTC.

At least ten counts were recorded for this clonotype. The CDR3 DNA sequence: TGTGCCAGCAGCACAGACGGGACTCACTCCTACGAGCAGTACTTC. As protein: CASSTDGTHSYEQYF. This sequence joins TRBV9 and TRBJ2-7; maybe TRBD2 (6 bases). This CDR3 region has 15 residues. The V gene's germline CDR1 is SGDLS and CDR2 YYNGEE. The V end lost 4 bases, the J end lost 0 bases, and 14 bases lay between the germline ends.